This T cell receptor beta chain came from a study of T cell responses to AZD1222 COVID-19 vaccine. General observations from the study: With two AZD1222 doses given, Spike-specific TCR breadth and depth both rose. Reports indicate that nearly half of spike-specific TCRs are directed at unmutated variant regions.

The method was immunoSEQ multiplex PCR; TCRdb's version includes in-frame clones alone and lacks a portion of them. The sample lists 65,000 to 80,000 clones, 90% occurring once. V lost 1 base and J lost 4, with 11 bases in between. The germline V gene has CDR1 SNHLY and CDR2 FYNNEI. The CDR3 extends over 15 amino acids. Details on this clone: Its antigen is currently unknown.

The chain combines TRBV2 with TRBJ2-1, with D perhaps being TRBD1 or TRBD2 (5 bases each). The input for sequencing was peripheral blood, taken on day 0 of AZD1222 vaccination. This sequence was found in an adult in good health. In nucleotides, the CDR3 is TGTGCCAGCAGTGAAGGTCAGGGAGCTTACAATGAGCAGTTCTTC. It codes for CASSEGQGAYNEQFF.